The rows below give T cell receptor beta chains drawn from one sample of a study of shared clonotypes between healthy human individuals. Libraries were prepared by immunoSEQ multiplex PCR; TCRdb keeps only in-frame clonotypes and omits some of them. The table lists fewer than 600,000 clones, more than 70% of them singletons. The sample comprised PBMCs. Receptor source: a woman in her forties in good health. Some clones in this sample may be carry-over from other donors' samples. Each CDR3 is given with its conserved first and last residue. A D gene is named only where the DNA matches it firmly. Clone size is stated in some rows and not others, as once, few, many or a class when expanded.

abundance: NA
j_gene: TRBJ2-2
v_gene: TRBV5-1
d_gene: NA
CDR3nt: TGCGCCAGCAGCTTGGGCCCGGAGCTGTTTTTT
CDR3aa: CASSLGPELFF

abundance: once
j_gene: TRBJ2-6
v_gene: TRBV7-3
d_gene: NA
CDR3nt: TGTGCCAGCAGCGAACAAGGGGGCTCTGGGGCCAACGTCCTGACTTTC
CDR3aa: CASSEQGGSGANVLTF

abundance: NA
j_gene: TRBJ2-5
v_gene: TRBV30
d_gene: NA
CDR3nt: TGTGCCTGGAGGATACAGGGTTTCGAGACCCAGTACTTC
CDR3aa: CAWRIQGFETQYF

abundance: NA
j_gene: TRBJ1-5
v_gene: TRBV7-2
d_gene: TRBD1
CDR3nt: TGTGCCAGCAGCAGGACAGGGAATCAGCCCCAGCATTTT
CDR3aa: CASSRTGNQPQHF

abundance: once
j_gene: TRBJ2-7
v_gene: TRBV28
d_gene: TRBD2
CDR3nt: TGTGCCAGCAGTTTCGGCGGGAGGTACGAGCAGTACTTC
CDR3aa: CASSFGGRYEQYF

abundance: few
j_gene: TRBJ1-2
v_gene: TRBV4-3
d_gene: TRBD1
CDR3nt: TGCGCCAGCAGCCTACCGACTGGACAGGCGGGTGGCTATGGCTACACCTTC
CDR3aa: CASSLPTGQAGGYGYTF

abundance: NA
j_gene: TRBJ2-3
v_gene: TRBV5-4
d_gene: TRBD2
CDR3nt: TGTGCCAGCAGCACTGGACTAGCGAGAAGCACAGATACGCAGTATTTT
CDR3aa: CASSTGLARSTDTQYF

abundance: NA
j_gene: TRBJ2-5
v_gene: TRBV18
d_gene: NA
CDR3nt: TGTGCCAGCTCACCAGTACAGGGCGTAACGGAGACCCAGTACTTC
CDR3aa: CASSPVQGVTETQYF

abundance: once
j_gene: TRBJ1-3
v_gene: TRBV6-6
d_gene: NA
CDR3nt: TGTGCCAGCACCGAGGACCCCGGAAACACCATATATTTT
CDR3aa: CASTEDPGNTIYF

abundance: NA
j_gene: TRBJ1-3
v_gene: TRBV7-8
d_gene: TRBD1
CDR3nt: TGTGCCAGCAGCGACTGGACAGGGGGCGCCGGAGGAAACACCATATATTTT
CDR3aa: CASSDWTGGAGGNTIYF

abundance: few
j_gene: TRBJ2-7
v_gene: TRBV10-2
d_gene: TRBD2
CDR3nt: TGCGCCAGCGGGACTAGCGGGAGGGGTCAGTACGAGCAGTACTTC
CDR3aa: CASGTSGRGQYEQYF

abundance: few
j_gene: TRBJ2-7
v_gene: TRBV18
d_gene: TRBD2
CDR3nt: TGTGCCAGCTCACCCAGCGGGAGGGCTGGCGAGCAGTACTTC
CDR3aa: CASSPSGRAGEQYF

abundance: NA
j_gene: TRBJ1-5
v_gene: TRBV19
d_gene: TRBD1
CDR3nt: TGTGCCAGTAGTGACGACAGGGATCAGCCCCAGCATTTT
CDR3aa: CASSDDRDQPQHF

abundance: NA
j_gene: TRBJ2-7
v_gene: TRBV6-1
d_gene: NA
CDR3nt: TGTGCCAGCAGCGAGACCCGGGACCCGATGGGGGAGCAGTACTTC
CDR3aa: CASSETRDPMGEQYF

abundance: NA
j_gene: TRBJ2-2
v_gene: TRBV7-9
d_gene: TRBD2
CDR3nt: TGTGCCAGCAGCCTAGCGGGAGATGGCACCGGGGAGCTGTTTTTT
CDR3aa: CASSLAGDGTGELFF

abundance: many
j_gene: TRBJ1-5
v_gene: TRBV5-5
d_gene: NA
CDR3nt: TGTGCCAGCAGCGGTGGGGCAGCTAATAGCAATCAGCCCCAGCATTTT
CDR3aa: CASSGGAANSNQPQHF

abundance: many
j_gene: TRBJ1-4
v_gene: TRBV28
d_gene: NA
CDR3nt: TGTGCCAGCACCGAGGGGGTGACTAATGAAAAACTGTTTTTT
CDR3aa: CASTEGVTNEKLFF

abundance: NA
j_gene: TRBJ1-1
v_gene: TRBV5-1
d_gene: NA
CDR3nt: TGCGCCAGCAGTAGTGACCTGAACACTGAAGCTTTCTTT
CDR3aa: CASSSDLNTEAFF

abundance: NA
j_gene: TRBJ2-6
v_gene: TRBV7-3
d_gene: TRBD1
CDR3nt: TGTGCCAGCAGCTCGACAGGGGTCGGGGCCAACGTCCTGACTTTC
CDR3aa: CASSSTGVGANVLTF

abundance: NA
j_gene: TRBJ2-5
v_gene: TRBV4-1
d_gene: TRBD2
CDR3nt: TGCGCCAGCAGCCAATGGGGACTAGCGGGAGTCCCTGAGCAGTACTTC
CDR3aa: CASSQWGLAGVPEQYF

abundance: NA
j_gene: TRBJ1-5
v_gene: TRBV18
d_gene: NA
CDR3nt: TGTGCCAGCTCGGTCAAAGATGGCAATCAGCCCCAGCATTTT
CDR3aa: CASSVKDGNQPQHF

abundance: NA
j_gene: TRBJ1-5
v_gene: TRBV19
d_gene: NA
CDR3nt: TGTGCCAGTAGTAAGCAGCCTCAAAATAGCAATCAGCCCCAGCATTTT
CDR3aa: CASSKQPQNSNQPQHF

abundance: NA
j_gene: TRBJ1-1
v_gene: TRBV15
d_gene: TRBD1
CDR3nt: TGTGCCACCAGCAGAGCCGGGACAGGGCGAACATCTGAAGCTTTCTTT
CDR3aa: CATSRAGTGRTSEAFF

abundance: NA
j_gene: TRBJ2-7
v_gene: TRBV30
d_gene: TRBD1
CDR3nt: TGTGCCTGGAGCGCCGGGACAGGGGCGATAGGCTACGAGCAGTACTTC
CDR3aa: CAWSAGTGAIGYEQYF

abundance: NA
j_gene: TRBJ2-1
v_gene: TRBV11-2
d_gene: NA
CDR3nt: TGTGCCAGCAGCTTAGACGTGTTTGAGCAGTTCTTC
CDR3aa: CASSLDVFEQFF

abundance: NA
j_gene: TRBJ2-2
v_gene: TRBV5-1
d_gene: NA
CDR3nt: TGCGCCAGCAGCCCACCCGGGACAAAAAACACCGGGGAGCTGTTTTTT
CDR3aa: CASSPPGTKNTGELFF

abundance: NA
j_gene: TRBJ2-2
v_gene: TRBV18
d_gene: NA
CDR3nt: TGTGCCAGCTCACCACCGGTAGGGGCCGGGGAGCTGTTTTTT
CDR3aa: CASSPPVGAGELFF

abundance: NA
j_gene: TRBJ2-7
v_gene: TRBV15
d_gene: NA
CDR3nt: TGTGCCACCAGCAAGAGACTGGGGGAAGCAGGGTACGAGCAGTACTTC
CDR3aa: CATSKRLGEAGYEQYF

abundance: NA
j_gene: TRBJ2-3
v_gene: TRBV6-6
d_gene: TRBD1
CDR3nt: TGTGCCAGCAGCCCACAGGGGGCGCAGGGAGATACGCAGTATTTT
CDR3aa: CASSPQGAQGDTQYF

abundance: NA
j_gene: TRBJ2-1
v_gene: TRBV5-1
d_gene: TRBD2
CDR3nt: TGCGCCAGCAGCGTAACCGGGACTACCTACAATGAGCAGTTCTTC
CDR3aa: CASSVTGTTYNEQFF

abundance: NA
j_gene: TRBJ2-1
v_gene: TRBV30
d_gene: NA
CDR3nt: TGTGCCTGGAGTAGGACCGGGGGCAATGAGCAGTTCTTC
CDR3aa: CAWSRTGGNEQFF

abundance: NA
j_gene: TRBJ2-7
v_gene: TRBV11-2
d_gene: NA
CDR3nt: TGTGCCAGCAGCTTAGGTCCATTCTCCTACGAGCAGTACTTC
CDR3aa: CASSLGPFSYEQYF

abundance: NA
j_gene: TRBJ1-2
v_gene: TRBV6-4
d_gene: TRBD1
CDR3nt: TGTGCCAGCATCCCGACAGGGTATGGCTACACCTTC
CDR3aa: CASIPTGYGYTF

abundance: NA
j_gene: TRBJ2-7
v_gene: TRBV5-1
d_gene: NA
CDR3nt: TGCGCCAGCAGCTCCGGTGTCGAGCAGTACTTC
CDR3aa: CASSSGVEQYF

abundance: many
j_gene: TRBJ1-2
v_gene: TRBV27
d_gene: NA
CDR3nt: TGTGCCAGCAGAGCAGAGGATTATGGCTACACCTTC
CDR3aa: CASRAEDYGYTF

abundance: NA
j_gene: TRBJ1-2
v_gene: TRBV11-2
d_gene: NA
CDR3nt: TGTGCCAGCAGCTTAAGGCAGGGGACAAAAGAAAACTATGGCTACACCTTC
CDR3aa: CASSLRQGTKENYGYTF

abundance: once
j_gene: TRBJ1-3
v_gene: TRBV9
d_gene: NA
CDR3nt: TGTGCCAGCAGCGCCGGGATTACCGGAAACACCATATATTTT
CDR3aa: CASSAGITGNTIYF

abundance: NA
j_gene: TRBJ2-3
v_gene: TRBV7-6
d_gene: NA
CDR3nt: TGTGCCAGCAGCTTACAGTCAGGTAGCGCAGATACGCAGTATTTT
CDR3aa: CASSLQSGSADTQYF

abundance: NA
j_gene: TRBJ2-3
v_gene: TRBV5-1
d_gene: NA
CDR3nt: TGCGCCAGCAGCTTGGATAGGGGGGTCACAGATACGCAGTATTTT
CDR3aa: CASSLDRGVTDTQYF

abundance: NA
j_gene: TRBJ2-7
v_gene: TRBV15
d_gene: TRBD2
CDR3nt: TGTGCCACCAGCAGAGGTGGGCTAGCGGGGGCCTACGAGCAGTACTTC
CDR3aa: CATSRGGLAGAYEQYF

abundance: once
j_gene: TRBJ2-3
v_gene: TRBV7-3
d_gene: TRBD2
CDR3nt: TGTGCCAGCAGCCTAGCGGGAAGCACAGATACGCAGTATTTT
CDR3aa: CASSLAGSTDTQYF

abundance: once
j_gene: TRBJ1-1
v_gene: TRBV5-1
d_gene: TRBD1
CDR3nt: TGCGCCAGCAGCCCTGGGACAGGGGGCACTGAAGCTTTCTTT
CDR3aa: CASSPGTGGTEAFF

abundance: NA
j_gene: TRBJ2-6
v_gene: TRBV28
d_gene: NA
CDR3nt: TGTGCCAGCAGTCCTCTCGGGGCCAACGTCCTGACTTTC
CDR3aa: CASSPLGANVLTF

abundance: NA
j_gene: TRBJ2-7
v_gene: TRBV28
d_gene: NA
CDR3nt: TGTGCCAGCAGTTTTTTCGGCCACGAGCAGTACTTC
CDR3aa: CASSFFGHEQYF

abundance: NA
j_gene: TRBJ1-5
v_gene: TRBV7-2
d_gene: NA
CDR3nt: TGTGCCAGCAGCCCCGATCCGACGTCTCAGCCCCAGCATTTT
CDR3aa: CASSPDPTSQPQHF

abundance: NA
j_gene: TRBJ2-2
v_gene: TRBV9
d_gene: NA
CDR3nt: TGTGCCAGCAGCCCATACCCCTTGGGCAACACCGGGGAGCTGTTTTTT
CDR3aa: CASSPYPLGNTGELFF

abundance: NA
j_gene: TRBJ2-6
v_gene: TRBV9
d_gene: TRBD2
CDR3nt: TGTGCCAGCAGTCCAACTAGCGGGATGTCTGGGGCCAACGTCCTGACTTTC
CDR3aa: CASSPTSGMSGANVLTF

abundance: NA
j_gene: TRBJ1-2
v_gene: TRBV7-8
d_gene: TRBD1
CDR3nt: TGTGCCAGCAGCTCACAGGGGCTTATATTAGGCTACACCTTC
CDR3aa: CASSSQGLILGYTF

abundance: NA
j_gene: TRBJ2-5
v_gene: TRBV2
d_gene: NA
CDR3nt: TGTGCCAGCGGGGTAGCGGCCCAAGAGACCCAGTACTTC
CDR3aa: CASGVAAQETQYF

abundance: NA
j_gene: TRBJ1-1
v_gene: TRBV7-8
d_gene: NA
CDR3nt: TGTGCCAGCAGCTTATTTCCAGGGGACGGTCCCTCGGCTTTCTTT
CDR3aa: CASSLFPGDGPSAFF